The clone carrying this T cell receptor (beta chain) was seen just once. Its specificity is unknown. TCRdb keeps only in-frame clones here, not all; method: immunoSEQ multiplex PCR. The sample yields about 2 million clones, 85% to 95% seen once. Healthy HIV-negative adults with no recent acute infections or vaccinations were recruited as donors. This record comes from a study of shared clonotypes between healthy human individuals. Germline CDR1 reads MNHNS; CDR2 reads SASEGT. With 2 bases removed from V and 0 bases from J, the gap between germline ends came to 10 bases. The CDR3 consists of 16 residues. Study-level findings and limits: Several donors had roughly 5% of their naive CD4 clonotypes in common.

Specimen: naive CD4+ T cells sorted from blood. Regarding subset: CD45RA+ positively selected. The receptor was isolated from a man in his late teens or twenties in good health. The genes are TRBV6-1 and TRBJ2-2, with D perhaps TRBD1 (6 bases). Here the CDR3 DNA reads TGTGCCAGCAGTGAACCAGGGGCGACGAACACCGGGGAGCTGTTTTTT. Protein product: CASSEPGATNTGELFF.